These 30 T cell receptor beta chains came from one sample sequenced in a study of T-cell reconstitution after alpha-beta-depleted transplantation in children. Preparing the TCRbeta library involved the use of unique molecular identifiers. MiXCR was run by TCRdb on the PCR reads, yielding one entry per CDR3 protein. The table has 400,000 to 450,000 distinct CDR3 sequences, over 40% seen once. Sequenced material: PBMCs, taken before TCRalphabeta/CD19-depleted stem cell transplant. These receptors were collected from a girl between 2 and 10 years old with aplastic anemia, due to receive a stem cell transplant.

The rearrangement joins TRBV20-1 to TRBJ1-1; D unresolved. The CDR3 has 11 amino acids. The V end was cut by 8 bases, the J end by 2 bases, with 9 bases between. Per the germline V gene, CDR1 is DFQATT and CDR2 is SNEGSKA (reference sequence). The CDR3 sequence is CSSVINTEAFF. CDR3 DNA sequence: TGCAGTTCAGTGATTAACACTGAAGCTTTCTTT.

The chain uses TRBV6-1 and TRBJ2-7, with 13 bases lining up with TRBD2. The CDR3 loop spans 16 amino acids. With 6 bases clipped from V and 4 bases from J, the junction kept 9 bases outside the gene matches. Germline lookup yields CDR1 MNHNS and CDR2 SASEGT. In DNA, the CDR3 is TGTGCCAGCAGACCCACTAGCGGGAGGGCCAAATACGAGCAGTACTTC. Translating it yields CASRPTSGRAKYEQYF.

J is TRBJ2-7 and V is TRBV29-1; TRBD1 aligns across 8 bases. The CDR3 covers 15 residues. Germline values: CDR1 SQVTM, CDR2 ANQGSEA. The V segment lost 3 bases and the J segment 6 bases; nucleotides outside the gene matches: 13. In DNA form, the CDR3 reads TGCAGCGTTGAGGGGCAGGGGGCGTCGAGGGGCGAGCAGTACTTC. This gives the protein CSVEGQGASRGEQYF.

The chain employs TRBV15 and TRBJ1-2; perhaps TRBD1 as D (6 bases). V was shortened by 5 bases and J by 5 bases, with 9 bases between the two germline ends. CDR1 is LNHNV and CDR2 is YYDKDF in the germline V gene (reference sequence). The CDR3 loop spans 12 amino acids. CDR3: CATSPRGYGYTF. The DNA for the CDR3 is TGTGCCACCAGCCCAAGGGGGTATGGCTACACCTTC.

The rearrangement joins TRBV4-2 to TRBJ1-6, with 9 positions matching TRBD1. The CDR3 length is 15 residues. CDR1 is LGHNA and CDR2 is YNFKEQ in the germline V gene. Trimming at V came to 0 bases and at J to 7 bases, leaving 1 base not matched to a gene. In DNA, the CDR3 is TGTGCCAGCAGCCAAGAGGGGACAGGGAATTCACCCCTCCACTTT. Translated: CASSQEGTGNSPLHF.

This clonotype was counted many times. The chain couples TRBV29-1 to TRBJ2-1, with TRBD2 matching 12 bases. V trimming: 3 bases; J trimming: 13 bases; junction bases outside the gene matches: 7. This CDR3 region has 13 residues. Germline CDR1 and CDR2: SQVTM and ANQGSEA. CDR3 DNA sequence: TGCAGCGTTGATATGACTAGCGGGAGCTATCAGTTCTTC. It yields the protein CSVDMTSGSYQFF.

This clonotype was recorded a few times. For the CDR3, the DNA is TGCAGTGCTAGCGATCGGACAGCGGCCAAGAGTTTAGCCAAAAACATTCAGTACTTC. Its protein is CSASDRTAAKSLAKNIQYF. The chain combines TRBV20-1 with TRBJ2-4; D perhaps matches TRBD1 (6 bases). The CDR3 has 19 amino acids. Per the germline V gene, CDR1 is DFQATT and CDR2 is SNEGSKA (reference sequence). V was pared by 3 bases and J by 0 bases, with 24 bases between.

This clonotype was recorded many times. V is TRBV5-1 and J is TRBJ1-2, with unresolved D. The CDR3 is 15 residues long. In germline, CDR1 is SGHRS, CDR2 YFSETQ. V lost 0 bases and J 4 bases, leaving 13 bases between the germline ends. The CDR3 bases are TGCGCCAGCAGCTTGGAAGGAGGCAGCGCCTATGGCTACACCTTC. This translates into CASSLEGGSAYGYTF. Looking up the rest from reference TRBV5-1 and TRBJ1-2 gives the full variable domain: KAGVTQTPRYLIKTRGQQVTLSCSPISGHRSVSWYQQTPGQGLQFLFEYFSETQRNKGNFPGRFSGRQFSNSRSEMNVSTLELGDSALYLCASSLEGGSAYGYTFGSGTRLTVV.

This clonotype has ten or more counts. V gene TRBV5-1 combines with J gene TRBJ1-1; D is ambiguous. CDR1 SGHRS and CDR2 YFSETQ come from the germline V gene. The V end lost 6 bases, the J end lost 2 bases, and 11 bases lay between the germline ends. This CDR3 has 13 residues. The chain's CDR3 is CASTKDGNTEAFF. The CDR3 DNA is TGCGCCAGCACAAAGGACGGAAACACTGAAGCTTTCTTT. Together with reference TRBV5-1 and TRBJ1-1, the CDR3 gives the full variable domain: KAGVTQTPRYLIKTRGQQVTLSCSPISGHRSVSWYQQTPGQGLQFLFEYFSETQRNKGNFPGRFSGRQFSNSRSEMNVSTLELGDSALYLCASTKDGNTEAFFGQGTRLTVV.

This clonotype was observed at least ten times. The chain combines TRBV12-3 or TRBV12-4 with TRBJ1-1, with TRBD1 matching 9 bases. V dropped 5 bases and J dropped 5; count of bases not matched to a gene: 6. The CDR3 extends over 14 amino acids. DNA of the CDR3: TGTGCCAGCAGTCACAGGGGGCGCCGGACTGAAGCTTTCTTT. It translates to CASSHRGRRTEAFF.

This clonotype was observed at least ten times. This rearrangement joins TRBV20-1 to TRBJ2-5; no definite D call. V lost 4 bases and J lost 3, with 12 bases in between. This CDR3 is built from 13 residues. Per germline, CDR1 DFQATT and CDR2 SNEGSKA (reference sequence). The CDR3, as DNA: TGCAGTGCTACGCACCTCATGGAAGAGACCCAGTACTTC. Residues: CSATHLMEETQYF.

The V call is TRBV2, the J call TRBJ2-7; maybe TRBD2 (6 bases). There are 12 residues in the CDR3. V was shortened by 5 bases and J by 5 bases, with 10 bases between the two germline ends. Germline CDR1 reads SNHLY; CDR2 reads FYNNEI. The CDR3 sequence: CASSFSGHEQYF. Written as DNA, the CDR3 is TGTGCCAGCAGTTTTAGCGGCCACGAGCAGTACTTC. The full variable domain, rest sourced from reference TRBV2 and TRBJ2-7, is EPEVTQTPSHQVTQMGQEVILRCVPISNHLYFYWYRQILGQKVEFLVSFYNNEISEKSEIFDDQFSVERPDGSNFTLKIRSTKLEDSAMYFCASSFSGHEQYFGPGTRLTVT.

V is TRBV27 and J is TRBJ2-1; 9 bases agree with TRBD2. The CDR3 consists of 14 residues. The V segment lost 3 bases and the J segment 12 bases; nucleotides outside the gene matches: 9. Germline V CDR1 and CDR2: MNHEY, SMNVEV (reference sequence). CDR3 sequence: CASSFYTSGLGQFF. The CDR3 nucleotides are TGTGCCAGCAGTTTTTATACTAGCGGGCTCGGGCAGTTCTTC.

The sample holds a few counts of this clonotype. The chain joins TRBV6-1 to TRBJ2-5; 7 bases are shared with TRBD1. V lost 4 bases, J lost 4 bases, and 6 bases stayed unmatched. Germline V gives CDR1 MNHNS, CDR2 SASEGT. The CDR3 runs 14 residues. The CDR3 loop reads CASSALTGLETQYF. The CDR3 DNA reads TGTGCCAGCAGTGCCCTGACAGGGTTAGAGACCCAGTACTTC.

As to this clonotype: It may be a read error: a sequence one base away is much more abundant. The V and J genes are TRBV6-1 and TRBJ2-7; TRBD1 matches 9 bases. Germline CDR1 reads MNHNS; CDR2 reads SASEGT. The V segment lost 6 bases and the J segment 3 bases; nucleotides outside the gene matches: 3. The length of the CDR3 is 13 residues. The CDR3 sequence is CASSQTGGYEQYF. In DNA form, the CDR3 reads TGTGCCAGCAGCCAGACAGGGGGCTACGAGCAGTACTTC.

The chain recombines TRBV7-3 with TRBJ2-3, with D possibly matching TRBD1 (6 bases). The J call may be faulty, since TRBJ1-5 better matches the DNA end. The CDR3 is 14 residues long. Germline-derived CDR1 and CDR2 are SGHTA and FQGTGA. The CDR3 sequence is CASSRSGRTDTQHF. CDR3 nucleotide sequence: TGTGCCAGCAGTCGTAGCGGGAGGACAGATACGCAGCATTTT.

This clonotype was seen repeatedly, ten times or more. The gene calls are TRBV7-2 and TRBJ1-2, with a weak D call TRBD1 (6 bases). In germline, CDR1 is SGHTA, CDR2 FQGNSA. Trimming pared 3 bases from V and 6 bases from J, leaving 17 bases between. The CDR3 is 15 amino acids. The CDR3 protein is CASSFYATGKDGYTF. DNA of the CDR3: TGTGCCAGCAGCTTTTACGCAACAGGGAAAGATGGCTACACCTTC.

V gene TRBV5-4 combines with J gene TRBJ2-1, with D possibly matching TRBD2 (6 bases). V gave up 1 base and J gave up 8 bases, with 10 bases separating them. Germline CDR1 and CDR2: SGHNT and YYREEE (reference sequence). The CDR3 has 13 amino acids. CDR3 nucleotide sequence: TGTGCCAGCAGCTTGACCGGGAGCCATGAGCAGTTCTTC. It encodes CASSLTGSHEQFF.

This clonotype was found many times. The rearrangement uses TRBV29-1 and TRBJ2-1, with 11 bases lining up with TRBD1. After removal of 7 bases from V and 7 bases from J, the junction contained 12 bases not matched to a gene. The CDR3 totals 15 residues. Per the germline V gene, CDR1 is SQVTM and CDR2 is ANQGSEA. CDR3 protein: CSALRTGGVGNEQFF. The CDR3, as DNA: TGCAGCGCCTTACGGACAGGGGGCGTCGGTAATGAGCAGTTCTTC.

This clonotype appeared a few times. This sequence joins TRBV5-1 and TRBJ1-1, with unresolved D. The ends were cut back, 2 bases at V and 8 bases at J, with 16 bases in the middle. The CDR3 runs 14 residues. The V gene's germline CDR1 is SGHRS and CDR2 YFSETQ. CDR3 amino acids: CASSLRGQLREAFF. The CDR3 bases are TGCGCCAGCAGCTTACGAGGGCAGCTTCGGGAAGCTTTCTTT.

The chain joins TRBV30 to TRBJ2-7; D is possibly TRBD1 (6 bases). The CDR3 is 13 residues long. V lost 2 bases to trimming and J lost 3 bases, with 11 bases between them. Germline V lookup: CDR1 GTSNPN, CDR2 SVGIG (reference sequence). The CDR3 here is CAWSLGQNYEQYF. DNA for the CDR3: TGTGCCTGGAGTCTGGGACAAAACTACGAGCAGTACTTC.

In DNA form, the CDR3 reads TGTGCCAGCACGGCAGGGTTTAGCTATGGCTACACCTTC. The encoded protein is CASTAGFSYGYTF. The chain is built from TRBV12-3 or TRBV12-4 and TRBJ1-2; perhaps TRBD1 as D (5 bases). V was shortened by 7 bases and J by 4 bases, with 13 bases between the two germline ends. The length of the CDR3 is 13 residues.

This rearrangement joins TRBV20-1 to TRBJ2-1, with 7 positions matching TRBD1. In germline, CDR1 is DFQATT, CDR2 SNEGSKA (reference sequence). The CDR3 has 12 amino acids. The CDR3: CKQGLGNNEQFF. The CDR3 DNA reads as TGCAAACAGGGGTTAGGTAACAATGAGCAGTTCTTC.

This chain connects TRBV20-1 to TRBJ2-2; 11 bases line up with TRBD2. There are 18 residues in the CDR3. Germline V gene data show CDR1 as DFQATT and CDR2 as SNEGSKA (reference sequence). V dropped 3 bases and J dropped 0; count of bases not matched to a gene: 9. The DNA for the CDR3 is TGCAGTGCTAGGCTGGCTAGCGGGGGGCTCGCGAACACCGGGGAGCTGTTTTTT. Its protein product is CSARLASGGLANTGELFF.

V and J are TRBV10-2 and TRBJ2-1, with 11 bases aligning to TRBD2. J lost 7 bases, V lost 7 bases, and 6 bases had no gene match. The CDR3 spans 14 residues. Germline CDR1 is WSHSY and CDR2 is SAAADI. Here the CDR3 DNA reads TGCGCCAGCAATCTAGCGGGAGGAGGAAATGAGCAGTTCTTC. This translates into CASNLAGGGNEQFF.

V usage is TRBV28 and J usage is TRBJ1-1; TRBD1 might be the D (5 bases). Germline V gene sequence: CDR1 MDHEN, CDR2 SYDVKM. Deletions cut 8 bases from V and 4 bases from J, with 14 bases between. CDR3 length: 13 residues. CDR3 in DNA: TGTGCCAGCTATCGAGCTAGGGGCACTGAAGCTTTCTTT. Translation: CASYRARGTEAFF.

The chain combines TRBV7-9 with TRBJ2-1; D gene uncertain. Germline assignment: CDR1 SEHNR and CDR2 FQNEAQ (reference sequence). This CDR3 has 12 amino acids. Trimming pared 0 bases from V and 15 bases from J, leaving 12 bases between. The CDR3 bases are TGTGCCAGCAGCTTAGCCGGCACGGGTATGTTCTTC. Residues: CASSLAGTGMFF. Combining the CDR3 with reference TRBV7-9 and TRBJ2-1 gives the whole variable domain DTGVSQNPRHKITKRGQNVTFRCDPISEHNRLYWYRQTLGQGPEFLTYFQNEAQLEKSRLLSDRFSAERPKGSFSTLEIQRTEQGDSAMYLCASSLAGTGMFFGPGTRLTVL.

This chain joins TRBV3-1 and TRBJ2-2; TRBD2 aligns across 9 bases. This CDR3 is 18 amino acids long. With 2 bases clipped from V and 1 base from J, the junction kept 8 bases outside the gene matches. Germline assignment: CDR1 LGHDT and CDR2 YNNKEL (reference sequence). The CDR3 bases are TGTGCCAGCAGCCAACCTAGCGGGACCTTTGGGAACACCGGGGAGCTGTTTTTT. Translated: CASSQPSGTFGNTGELFF.

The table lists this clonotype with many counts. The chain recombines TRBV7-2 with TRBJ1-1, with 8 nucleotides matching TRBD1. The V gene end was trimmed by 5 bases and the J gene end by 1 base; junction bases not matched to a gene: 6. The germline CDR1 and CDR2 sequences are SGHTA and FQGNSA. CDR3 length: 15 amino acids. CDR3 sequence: CASSRTGRKNTEAFF. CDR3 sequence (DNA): TGTGCCAGCAGCCGGACAGGGAGAAAGAACACTGAAGCTTTCTTT. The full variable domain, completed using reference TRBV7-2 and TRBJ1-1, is GAGVSQSPSNKVTEKGKDVELRCDPISGHTALYWYRQSLGQGLEFLIYFQGNSAPDKSGLPSDRFSAERTGGSVSTLTIQRTQQEDSAVYLCASSRTGRKNTEAFFGQGTRLTVV.

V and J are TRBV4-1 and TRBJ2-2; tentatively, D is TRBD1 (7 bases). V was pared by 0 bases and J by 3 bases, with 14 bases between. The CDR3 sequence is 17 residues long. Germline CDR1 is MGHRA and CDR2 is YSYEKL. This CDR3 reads CASSQEGQGEDTGELFF. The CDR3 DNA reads TGCGCCAGCAGCCAAGAAGGGCAGGGGGAGGACACCGGGGAGCTGTTTTTT.